These 29 T cell receptor beta chains were all obtained from the same sample, sequenced in a study of cytomegalovirus exposure and HLA in healthy donors. The repertoire was sequenced with immunoSEQ multiplex PCR; TCRdb's copy has only in-frame clones and lacks some. The sample has tens of thousands of clones; about 85% are singletons. The sample comprised PBMCs. Receptors originate from a man in his thirties or forties in good health and CMV-seronegative.

The chain links TRBV6-8 to TRBJ1-5; D gene unclear. V was pared by 4 bases and J by 4 bases, with 23 bases between. From germline, CDR1 is MNHGY and CDR2 SAAAGT. CDR3 length: 18 amino acids. The CDR3 DNA is TGTGCCAGCAGTTCCACCGGCCGTAGGAGGATCGCAAATCAGCCCCAGCATTTT. Translating gives CASSSTGRRRIANQPQHF.

The chain has TRBV6-1 and TRBJ2-1; D is possibly TRBD1 (6 bases). The V end lost 2 bases, the J end lost 7 bases, and 18 bases lay between the germline ends. The CDR3 totals 16 residues. Germline values: CDR1 MNHNS, CDR2 SASEGT. CDR3: CASSEPGKGVLNEQFF. The CDR3 coding sequence is TGTGCCAGCAGTGAACCCGGGAAGGGGGTTTTAAATGAGCAGTTCTTC.

This chain uses TRBV27 with TRBJ2-1; 11 bases are a match to TRBD2. Looked up from germline, CDR1 is MNHEY and CDR2 is SMNVEV (reference sequence). Unmatched junction bases numbered 2, after V lost 6 bases and J lost 4 bases. This CDR3 comprises 14 residues. This CDR3 is CASRGTSGYNEQFF. The CDR3 DNA sequence: TGTGCCAGCAGGGGGACTAGCGGTTACAATGAGCAGTTCTTC.

CDR3 in amino acids: CASSSVGGEKLFF. DNA for the CDR3: TGTGCCAGCTCATCCGTAGGGGGAGAAAAACTGTTTTTT. The rearrangement joins TRBV18 to TRBJ1-4; TRBD1 is a possible D gene (6 bases). From germline, CDR1 is KGHSH and CDR2 LQKENI. V shed 5 bases and J shed 8 bases, with 12 bases lying between them. The CDR3 covers 13 residues.

Regarding this clone: Different DNA sequences within this sample yield the same CDR3. The chain is built from TRBV6-5 and TRBJ1-5, with TRBD1 matching 8 bases. The CDR3 sequence is 14 residues long. Germline loops: CDR1 MNHEY, CDR2 SVGAGI. V lost 6 bases to trimming and J lost 4 bases; unmatched junction nucleotides: 5. As DNA, the CDR3 is TGTGCCAGCAGACGCACAGGGGGAAATCAGCCCCAGCATTTT. This gives the protein CASRRTGGNQPQHF.

The chain is built from TRBV5-1 and TRBJ2-1, with TRBD2 identical over 7 bases. The CDR3 is 16 residues long. Germline-derived CDR1 and CDR2 are SGHRS and YFSETQ. With 0 bases clipped from V and 5 bases from J, the junction kept 8 bases outside the gene matches. CDR3 sequence (DNA): TGCGCCAGCAGCTTGGAGAGACTAGCTACCCACAATGAGCAGTTCTTC. Protein sequence: CASSLERLATHNEQFF. Complete variable domain (other parts from reference TRBV5-1 and TRBJ2-1): KAGVTQTPRYLIKTRGQQVTLSCSPISGHRSVSWYQQTPGQGLQFLFEYFSETQRNKGNFPGRFSGRQFSNSRSEMNVSTLELGDSALYLCASSLERLATHNEQFFGPGTRLTVL.

The table lists this clone with a few counts. The chain uses TRBV7-9 and TRBJ1-6; D is unclear. Between the trimmed V and J ends, which lost 4 bases and 10 bases, there was a span of 14 bases. The germline V gene has CDR1 SEHNR and CDR2 FQNEAQ (reference sequence). The CDR3 is made up of 14 amino acids. The DNA of the CDR3 is TGTGCCAGCAGCTCCTCGCCAGATCCATCACCCCTCCACTTT. Translation: CASSSSPDPSPLHF.

This sequence joins TRBV30 and TRBJ1-5, with D tentatively TRBD1 (6 bases). The CDR3 is made up of 14 amino acids. Between the trimmed V and J ends, which lost 0 bases and 4 bases, there was a span of 10 bases. Germline values: CDR1 GTSNPN, CDR2 SVGIG (reference sequence). The CDR3 DNA is TGTGCCTGGAGTGTGGGGACAAGTAATCAGCCCCAGCATTTT. The encoded protein is CAWSVGTSNQPQHF.

The DNA of the CDR3 is TGTGCCAGCAGCCAAGATGCAGCGGGGGGCTACAATGAGCAGTTCTTC. It encodes CASSQDAAGGYNEQFF. The chain carries TRBV14 and TRBJ2-1, with 9 bases lining up with TRBD2. The CDR3 runs 16 residues. Germline values: CDR1 SGHDN, CDR2 FVKESK. The ends lost 0 bases at V and 3 bases at J; junction bases unmatched: 3.

The CDR3 coding sequence is TGTGCCAGCAGTCCACCTAGCTTTAGTTTCGGTAGGCAGTACGTC. Translating it yields CASSPPSFSFGRQYV. This chain uses TRBV7-2 with TRBJ2-7, with TRBD2 as a possible D gene (5 bases). Trimming left V 6 bases short and J 9 bases short, with 24 bases between. The CDR3 consists of 15 residues. Germline V gene sequence: CDR1 SGHTA, CDR2 FQGNSA.

This CDR3 is CASSGTWDRVGNEQFF. The CDR3 nucleotides are TGTGCCAGCAGCGGGACGTGGGACAGGGTTGGGAATGAGCAGTTCTTC. The rearrangement joins TRBV5-4 to TRBJ2-1; TRBD1 matches at 9 bases. CDR1 SGHNT and CDR2 YYREEE come from the germline V gene (reference sequence). The CDR3 runs 16 residues. Trimming cost V 4 bases and J 7 bases; bases outside gene matches: 12.

The chain uses TRBV7-2 and TRBJ1-4; D is unresolved. CDR3 length: 14 residues. CDR1 and CDR2 from the germline V gene are SGHTA and FQGNSA. The V gene lost 2 bases and the J gene lost 8 bases, with 12 bases spanning the gap. The CDR3 is CASSLQVRDEKLFF. For the CDR3, the DNA is TGTGCCAGCAGCTTACAGGTTCGAGACGAAAAACTGTTTTTT.

This chain connects TRBV28 to TRBJ1-5; TRBD1 matches 7 bases. V trimming: 5 bases; J trimming: 4 bases; junction bases outside the gene matches: 14. Per germline, CDR1 MDHEN and CDR2 SYDVKM. The CDR3 has 17 amino acids. DNA of the CDR3: TGTGCCAGCAGTCGACGTTTCGGGACAGCCTCTAATCAGCCCCAGCATTTT. Amino acids: CASSRRFGTASNQPQHF.

The V call is TRBV4-1, the J call TRBJ2-7, with TRBD1 identical over 9 bases. J lost 7 bases, V lost 3 bases, and 7 bases had no gene match. This CDR3 contains 14 residues. The V gene's germline CDR1 is MGHRA and CDR2 YSYEKL. The CDR3 loop reads CASSQPGTGREQYF. The CDR3 DNA reads TGCGCCAGCAGCCAGCCAGGGACAGGGAGGGAGCAGTACTTC.

This sequence joins TRBV29-1 and TRBJ1-2; 11 bases align to TRBD1. V dropped 0 bases and J dropped 0; count of bases not matched to a gene: 9. The CDR3 consists of 18 residues. Per the germline V gene, CDR1 is SQVTM and CDR2 is ANQGSEA. For the CDR3, the DNA is TGCAGCGTTGAAGATCGCCGGGACAGGGGGACTTCTAACTATGGCTACACCTTC. Translation: CSVEDRRDRGTSNYGYTF.

The rearrangement uses TRBV9 and TRBJ2-1; weak D call: TRBD1 (7 bases). The CDR3 covers 15 residues. The germline V and J ends were trimmed by 4 bases and 0 bases, with 11 bases remaining between them. Germline CDR1 is SGDLS and CDR2 is YYNGEE. The CDR3 nucleotides are TGTGCCAGCAGCCCAGGGGGGAGCTCCTACAATGAGCAGTTCTTC. Its protein is CASSPGGSSYNEQFF.

J is TRBJ1-2 and V is TRBV4-3; D call uncertain. The V and J ends lost 0 bases and 12 bases respectively, with 14 bases between them. Germline loops: CDR1 LGHNA, CDR2 YSLEER. The CDR3 has 13 amino acids. The CDR3 DNA reads TGCGCCAGCAGCCAAGATCTCGAGGCCACGGACACCTTC. Its protein product is CASSQDLEATDTF.

The J gene is TRBJ1-6, the V gene TRBV4-3, with D maybe TRBD1 (5 bases). V lost 0 bases to trimming and J lost 11 bases, with 17 bases between them. The CDR3 consists of 16 residues. Germline CDR1 is LGHNA and CDR2 is YSLEER. CDR3 amino acids: CASSQDQDMSMPPLHF. For the CDR3, the DNA is TGCGCCAGCAGCCAAGACCAGGACATGAGTATGCCACCCCTCCACTTT.

The CDR3 region has the DNA TGTGCCAGCAGCGTAGCCGGGACTAACACTGAAGCTTTCTTT. Protein: CASSVAGTNTEAFF. The chain employs TRBV9 and TRBJ1-1; possibly TRBD1 for D (5 bases). This CDR3 is 14 amino acids long. Trimming stripped 0 bases from V and 2 bases from J, with 8 bases between. The V gene's germline CDR1 is SGDLS and CDR2 YYNGEE.

The rearrangement links TRBV5-1 to TRBJ2-7, with D possibly being TRBD1 (7 bases). Germline loops: CDR1 SGHRS, CDR2 YFSETQ. The CDR3 runs to 16 residues. V lost 3 bases and J lost 2, with 18 bases in between. The CDR3 loop is CASSSLAGQLAYEQYF. The CDR3 DNA is TGCGCCAGCAGCTCCCTGGCGGGACAGTTAGCCTACGAGCAGTACTTC.

The rearrangement links TRBV15 to TRBJ2-3; 8 bases map to TRBD1. The CDR3 has 17 residues. Trimming took 4 bases from V and 0 from J; bases not matched to a gene: 9. Per germline, CDR1 LNHNV and CDR2 YYDKDF (reference sequence). In DNA, the CDR3 is TGTGCCACCAGCACCGACAGGGGATATTCTAGCACAGATACGCAGTATTTT. Protein sequence: CATSTDRGYSSTDTQYF.

The rearrangement links TRBV7-9 to TRBJ1-2; TRBD1 matches 11 bases. CDR1 and CDR2 from the germline V gene are SEHNR and FQNEAQ (reference sequence). The CDR3 loop spans 15 amino acids. The V and J ends lost 5 bases and 4 bases, in that order; junction bases with no gene match: 6. CDR3 coding DNA: TGTGCCAGCAGCGACGGACAGGGGGCCGGCTATGGCTACACCTTC. This encodes CASSDGQGAGYGYTF.

On this clone itself: Other DNA sequences of this sample code for an identical CDR3. The V and J genes are TRBV18 and TRBJ2-1; D is possibly TRBD2 (6 bases). This CDR3 is 12 amino acids long. Germline V CDR1 and CDR2: KGHSH, LQKENI. Trimming took off 6 bases at V and 9 bases at J, with 12 bases between the two ends. The CDR3 spells CASSRDSGEQFF. The CDR3 DNA sequence: TGTGCCAGCTCTCGGGACTCAGGTGAGCAGTTCTTC.

V usage is TRBV5-6 and J usage is TRBJ2-1; D might be TRBD1 (6 bases). Germline assignment: CDR1 SGHDT and CDR2 YYEEEE. The CDR3 extends over 16 amino acids. V was trimmed by 6 bases and J by 3 bases, leaving 19 bases between them. The CDR3 DNA follows: TGTGCCAGCAACAGAGAGATCGGGACAAGCTACAATGAGCAGTTCTTC. Its translation: CASNREIGTSYNEQFF.

This clone has only one observation. The V and J genes are TRBV11-2 and TRBJ2-7; 12 bases fit TRBD2. Germline V gene data show CDR1 as SGHAT and CDR2 as FQNNGV. The J segment lost 2 bases and the V segment lost 1 base, leaving 6 bases of the junction unmatched. The CDR3 sequence is 17 residues long. The CDR3 loop is CASSLARRTSGTYEQYV. The CDR3 bases are TGTGCCAGCAGCTTAGCAAGGAGGACTAGCGGGACCTACGAGCAGTACGTC.

The chain has TRBV5-1 and TRBJ2-1; 14 bases line up with TRBD2. CDR1 is SGHRS and CDR2 is YFSETQ in the germline V gene. The CDR3 consists of 18 residues. Germline trimming cut 4 bases from V and 2 bases from J; bases unmatched to any gene: 8. DNA of the CDR3: TGCGCCAGCAGCGTAGGGTGGACTAGCGGGAGGACCTACAATGAGCAGTTCTTC. It translates to CASSVGWTSGRTYNEQFF.

V gene TRBV7-9 combines with J gene TRBJ1-4; D unresolved. Trimming left V 1 base short and J 7 bases short, with 13 bases between. Germline lookup yields CDR1 SEHNR and CDR2 FQNEAQ (reference sequence). CDR3 length: 15 residues. The CDR3 loop reads CASSLGPGGGEKLFF. In DNA, the CDR3 is TGTGCCAGCAGCTTAGGGCCAGGTGGAGGTGAAAAACTGTTTTTT.

The V gene is TRBV9, the J gene TRBJ2-2; possibly TRBD1 for D (7 bases). Germline V gene lookup returns CDR1 SGDLS and CDR2 YYNGEE. The CDR3 sequence is 15 residues long. V was cut by 4 bases and J by 6 bases, with 16 bases left in between. CDR3 residues: CASSTAGRGAGELFF. CDR3 sequence (DNA): TGTGCCAGCAGCACGGCGGGCAGGGGGGCCGGGGAGCTGTTTTTT. Complete variable domain (other parts from reference TRBV9 and TRBJ2-2): DSGVTQTPKHLITATGQRVTLRCSPRSGDLSVYWYQQSLDQGLQFLIQYYNGEERAKGNILERFSAQQFPDLHSELNLSSLELGDSALYFCASSTAGRGAGELFFGEGSRLTVL.

This clone was observed a handful of times. This chain joins TRBV27 and TRBJ2-2, with D possibly TRBD1 on 6 matching bases. The germline gives CDR1 MNHEY, CDR2 SMNVEV (reference sequence). The V end was cut by 8 bases, the J end by 3 bases, with 13 bases between. This CDR3 has 14 amino acids. CDR3 sequence reads: CASGRGTYTGELFF. CDR3 DNA: TGTGCCAGCGGCCGAGGGACATACACCGGGGAGCTGTTTTTT.